This is a list of T cell receptor beta chains from one sample in a study of cytomegalovirus exposure and HLA in healthy donors. Measured with immunoSEQ multiplex PCR; TCRdb has only the in-frame clones, and not every one. This listing includes about 200,000 clones. The sequenced sample was PBMCs. The receptors come from a man aged 25-45 years in good health and CMV-seronegative. CDR3s leave out the opening cysteine and the closing phenylalanine or tryptophan. The D gene is left open where the match is weak.

>TRBD2|TRBJ2-7|TRBV19
ASSSGTSPYEQY
>TRBD1|TRBJ1-1|TRBV11-3
ASSLGPGGSEAF
>TRBD1|TRBJ2-7|TRBV6-5
ACSLSGQGVEQY
>.|TRBJ2-5|TRBV7-2
ASSLGTSQETQY
>.|TRBJ1-4|TRBV29-1
SVQIQINEKLF
>TRBD2|TRBJ2-3|TRBV6-1
ASSHGGGSADTQY
>.|TRBJ2-2|TRBV11-1
ASSLAGVWTGELF
>TRBD1|TRBJ2-5|TRBV28
ASSSVTGGQETQY
>.|TRBJ2-7|TRBV6-1
ASSEGGDLGQY
>.|TRBJ1-1|TRBV27
ASSSHRDTEAF
>TRBD1|TRBJ2-1|TRBV27
ASNRPGTGVHNEQF
>.|TRBJ2-5|TRBV30
AWSVLADFQETQY
>.|TRBJ2-5|TRBV28
ASARPGQETQY
>.|TRBJ1-1|TRBV30
AWSPRESAF
>.|TRBJ2-3|TRBV6-5
ASRRRQLVTDTQY
>TRBD1|TRBJ1-2|TRBV7-2
ASSYTGGVNYGYT
>.|TRBJ1-2|TRBV19
ASSIGGDNYGYT
>TRBD2|TRBJ2-5|TRBV13
ASSPTSGETQY
>.|TRBJ2-2|TRBV19
ASSIGPGAGELF
>.|TRBJ2-6|TRBV5-6
ASSLLVGPRATGANVLT
>.|TRBJ1-1|TRBV2
ASSKRDILKGAEAF
>.|TRBJ2-2|TRBV9
ASSVRRYDTGELF
>.|TRBJ2-7|TRBV19
ASSITRQGGEQY
>.|TRBJ2-1|TRBV30
AVNADSYNEQF
>TRBD1|TRBJ1-1|TRBV30
AWRNEGRGLSSEAF
>.|TRBJ2-4|TRBV6-5
ASSREAKNIQY
>.|TRBJ1-3|TRBV19
ASSPWADRFSGNTIY
>.|TRBJ1-2|TRBV7-2
ASSLAFRGNNYGYT
>.|TRBJ1-5|TRBV5-1
ASSLGPNNQPQH
>TRBD1|TRBJ2-3|TRBV28
ASSLFTGERDTQY
>TRBD1|TRBJ2-1|TRBV13
ASSFSSGTGGRSYNEQF
>.|TRBJ1-3|TRBV15
ATSGTGMALPTSGNTIY
>TRBD1|TRBJ2-2|TRBV10-1
ASRDGTGGTGELF